A single sample is the source of the 27 T cell receptor beta chains below, sequenced in a study of OX40 agonist ivuxolimab in advanced cancers. Profiling relied on immunoSEQ multiplex PCR, and the TCRdb table lists in-frame clones only, not all of them. The sample shows 55,000 to 80,000 clones, 85% of them seen only once. The sample here was CD4+ or CD8+ T cells sorted from blood, taken in a trial of the OX40 agonist ivuxolimab. The receptors come from an adult with an advanced solid tumor such as melanoma, head and neck, liver or kidney cancer.

J is TRBJ1-1 and V is TRBV19; 8 bases fit TRBD1. In germline, CDR1 is LNHDA, CDR2 SQIVND (reference sequence). This CDR3 is built from 13 residues. V lost 6 bases, J lost 7 bases, and 7 bases stayed unmatched. The CDR3 is CASRTGGRSEAFF. CDR3 coding DNA: TGTGCCAGTAGAACAGGGGGGCGAAGTGAAGCTTTCTTT.

This chain uses TRBV19 with TRBJ1-2; D is uncertain. The CDR3 sequence is 13 residues long. Trimming removed 1 base from V and 8 bases from J, with 11 bases in between. The germline V gene has CDR1 LNHDA and CDR2 SQIVND (reference sequence). This CDR3 reads CASSIGVGSGYTF. The CDR3 DNA follows: TGTGCCAGTAGTATAGGTGTGGGGAGCGGCTACACCTTC.

This chain links TRBV9 with TRBJ2-3; 8 positions match TRBD2. The V gene's germline CDR1 is SGDLS and CDR2 YYNGEE. The CDR3 extends over 17 amino acids. V dropped 0 bases and J dropped 2; count of bases not matched to a gene: 8. For the CDR3, the DNA is TGTGCCAGCAGCGTAGGTGGGCGGGGGGCGTTCACAGATACGCAGTATTTT. Translated, it gives CASSVGGRGAFTDTQYF.

V gene TRBV18 combines with J gene TRBJ1-4; D remains unclear. CDR1 and CDR2 from the germline V gene are KGHSH and LQKENI. The germline V and J ends were trimmed by 3 bases and 5 bases, with 7 bases remaining between them. The CDR3 has 13 amino acids. The CDR3 DNA follows: TGTGCCAGCTCACCTACGGAGAATGAAAAACTGTTTTTT. Amino acids: CASSPTENEKLFF.

J is TRBJ2-2 and V is TRBV10-3; D may be TRBD2 (6 bases). CDR1 is ENHRY and CDR2 is SYGVKD in the germline V gene. V was pared by 8 bases and J by 3 bases, with 19 bases between. The CDR3 sequence is 16 residues long. The CDR3 nucleotides are TGTGCCATCCTGAACTCCTCTAGCGCTTACACCGGGGAGCTGTTTTTT. This codes for CAILNSSSAYTGELFF.

The rearrangement uses TRBV6-4 and TRBJ2-7; 11 bases line up with TRBD2. Germline V lookup: CDR1 MRHNA, CDR2 SNTAGT. The CDR3 is 15 residues long. V lost 5 bases to trimming and J lost 0 bases; unmatched junction nucleotides: 3. The CDR3 loop is CASSPTSGDSYEQYF. The DNA of the CDR3 is TGTGCCAGCAGTCCGACTAGCGGGGACTCCTACGAGCAGTACTTC.

The CDR3 region is CASSLDVHSTDTQYF. The CDR3 DNA reads as TGTGCCAGCAGCTTAGATGTGCATAGCACAGATACGCAGTATTTT. This chain connects TRBV7-9 to TRBJ2-3, with D unclear. CDR3 length: 15 residues. Germline CDR1 is SEHNR and CDR2 is FQNEAQ (reference sequence). V was pared by 1 base and J by 0 bases, with 8 bases between.

The chain links TRBV18 to TRBJ1-4, with D uncertain. The V and J ends lost 2 bases and 5 bases respectively, with 6 bases between them. CDR1 KGHSH and CDR2 LQKENI come from the germline V gene. This CDR3 has 13 amino acids. In DNA form, the CDR3 reads TGTGCCAGCTCACCAGAACGGAATGAAAAACTGTTTTTT. Protein: CASSPERNEKLFF.

This chain connects TRBV18 to TRBJ2-7; no reliable D call. Trimming took off 6 bases at V and 7 bases at J, with 19 bases between the two ends. CDR1 and CDR2 (germline): KGHSH, LQKENI. The CDR3 length is 14 residues. The CDR3 nucleotides are TGTGCCAGCTCTCTAAGCCCTGGGGTAGGAGAGCAGTACTTC. Translating gives CASSLSPGVGEQYF.

The rearrangement uses TRBV5-1 and TRBJ2-3, with 14 bases lining up with TRBD2. J was trimmed by 3 bases and V by 3 bases; bases with no gene match: 3. CDR1 SGHRS and CDR2 YFSETQ come from the germline V gene. There are 16 residues in the CDR3. CDR3 residues: CASSSGTSGRTDTQYF. CDR3 sequence (DNA): TGCGCCAGCAGCTCGGGGACTAGCGGGAGAACAGATACGCAGTATTTT.

This chain connects TRBV9 to TRBJ2-3; possibly TRBD1 for D (6 bases). CDR3 length: 15 amino acids. Trimming cost V 1 base and J 8 bases, with 17 bases left between them. CDR1 SGDLS and CDR2 YYNGEE come from the germline V gene. CDR3 DNA sequence: TGTGCCAGCAGCGTACGAGGGGGATTATTGGGTACGCAGTATTTT. Protein product: CASSVRGGLLGTQYF.

The chain uses TRBV7-2 and TRBJ2-3; 7 bases map to TRBD2. The CDR3 loop spans 16 amino acids. Germline lookup yields CDR1 SGHTA and CDR2 FQGNSA. Trimming cost V 0 bases and J 4 bases; bases outside gene matches: 7. The CDR3: CASSLAPGGGADTQYF. Written as DNA, the CDR3 is TGTGCCAGCAGCTTAGCCCCGGGGGGAGGGGCAGATACGCAGTATTTT. Supplemented by reference TRBV7-2 and TRBJ2-3, the full variable domain reads GAGVSQSPSNKVTEKGKDVELRCDPISGHTALYWYRQSLGQGLEFLIYFQGNSAPDKSGLPSDRFSAERTGGSVSTLTIQRTQQEDSAVYLCASSLAPGGGADTQYFGPGTRLTVL.

The J gene is TRBJ1-2, the V gene TRBV19; D gene ambiguous. The V and J ends lost 4 bases and 0 bases respectively, with 3 bases between them. CDR1 LNHDA and CDR2 SQIVND come from the germline V gene (reference sequence). The CDR3 has 12 amino acids. The CDR3 loop is CASSRANYGYTF. CDR3 DNA: TGTGCCAGTAGTAGAGCTAACTATGGCTACACCTTC.

V gene TRBV28 combines with J gene TRBJ2-3; 12 bases are a match to TRBD2. Germline CDR1 is MDHEN and CDR2 is SYDVKM. The V segment lost 5 bases and the J segment 4 bases; nucleotides outside the gene matches: 4. CDR3 length: 15 amino acids. The CDR3 DNA sequence: TGTGCCAGCAGTCTCCTAGCGGGGGGGCCAGATACGCAGTATTTT. It specifies CASSLLAGGPDTQYF. Full variable domain (remainder filled in from reference TRBV28 and TRBJ2-3): DVKVTQSSRYLVKRTGEKVFLECVQDMDHENMFWYRQDPGLGLRLIYFSYDVKMKEKGDIPEGYSVSREKKERFSLILESASTNQTSMYLCASSLLAGGPDTQYFGPGTRLTVL.

The V and J genes are TRBV28 and TRBJ2-7, with D tentatively TRBD1 (6 bases). The CDR3 runs to 12 residues. Per germline, CDR1 MDHEN and CDR2 SYDVKM. V gave up 3 bases and J gave up 5 bases, with 8 bases separating them. The CDR3 loop is CASSFYRDEQYF. DNA for the CDR3: TGTGCCAGCAGTTTCTACAGGGACGAGCAGTACTTC.

V is TRBV7-6 and J is TRBJ2-1; TRBD2 agrees at 9 bases. The germline gives CDR1 SGHVS, CDR2 FNYEAQ. V was pared by 1 base and J by 7 bases, with 8 bases of the junction left unmatched. The CDR3 sequence is 16 residues long. CDR3 sequence (DNA): TGTGCCAGCAGCTTAGTTCCTAGCGGGGTTGAAAATGAGCAGTTCTTC. This gives the protein CASSLVPSGVENEQFF.

V usage is TRBV5-1 and J usage is TRBJ1-3; D remains ambiguous. CDR3 length: 14 amino acids. V lost 3 bases to trimming and J lost 4 bases, with 11 bases between them. The germline CDR1 and CDR2 sequences are SGHRS and YFSETQ. CDR3 nucleotide sequence: TGCGCCAGCAGCTCTAAGCTAAACGGAAACACCATATATTTT. Its protein product is CASSSKLNGNTIYF.

As for this clone: At one end the junction does not follow the germline gene, possibly because of a read error. V is TRBV5-3 and J is TRBJ2-2; no definite D call. TRBV5-3 is an ORF; its function is uncertain. The CDR3 runs to 12 residues. The chain's CDR3 is CASSFVAGELFF. CDR3 DNA: TGTGCCAGCAGCTTCGTAGCCGGGGAGCTGTTTTTT.

The V gene is TRBV27, the J gene TRBJ1-6; D call uncertain. The CDR3 spans 15 residues. Per the germline V gene, CDR1 is MNHEY and CDR2 is SMNVEV (reference sequence). Deletions cut 6 bases from V and 7 bases from J, with 16 bases between. CDR3 amino acids: CASSPSVAGNSPLHF. As DNA, the CDR3 is TGTGCCAGCAGCCCCTCGGTCGCCGGGAATTCACCCCTCCACTTT.

There are a few counts of this clone. The chain employs TRBV2 and TRBJ2-7; D is possibly TRBD1 or TRBD2 (6 bases each). Germline V gene data show CDR1 as SNHLY and CDR2 as FYNNEI. V lost 8 bases and J lost 0, with 11 bases in between. The CDR3 length is 13 residues. The CDR3 nucleotides read TGTGCCAGCGGCGGGGACAACTCCTACGAGCAGTACTTC. Translating gives CASGGDNSYEQYF.

The sample holds one count of this clone. The CDR3 region has the DNA TGTGCCAGCAGCTTAATGAACACTGAAGCTTTCTTT. Translating gives CASSLMNTEAFF. The chain couples TRBV7-9 to TRBJ1-1; no clear D gene. The germline V gene has CDR1 SEHNR and CDR2 FQNEAQ (reference sequence). This CDR3 region has 12 residues. The ends were cut back, 2 bases at V and 0 bases at J, with 1 base in the middle.

DNA of the CDR3: TGTGCCATCACTTCCGCAGATACGCAGTATTTT. It yields the protein CAITSADTQYF. The genes are TRBV10-3 and TRBJ2-3; D remains unclear. This CDR3 region has 11 residues. V lost 7 bases, J lost 4 bases, and 6 bases lay in between. Germline V gene data show CDR1 as ENHRY and CDR2 as SYGVKD.

In the case of this clone: Other DNA sequences in this sample translate to the same CDR3. The genes are TRBV27 and TRBJ2-5; no clear D gene. Germline assignment: CDR1 MNHEY and CDR2 SMNVEV (reference sequence). Between the trimmed V and J ends, which lost 0 bases and 5 bases, there was a span of 4 bases. The CDR3 has 12 amino acids. CDR3 loop: CASSLSGETQYF. In DNA, the CDR3 is TGTGCCAGCAGTTTATCCGGCGAGACCCAGTACTTC.

This clone was counted only a few times. This chain uses TRBV5-4 with TRBJ1-6; D is uncertain. The CDR3 runs 12 residues. From germline, CDR1 is SGHNT and CDR2 YYREEE (reference sequence). V lost 4 bases, J lost 6 bases, and 5 bases lay in between. The CDR3 sequence: CASSTSNSPLHF. The CDR3 nucleotides are TGTGCCAGCAGCACCTCTAATTCACCCCTCCACTTT.

This rearrangement joins TRBV4-2 to TRBJ1-1; TRBD1 might be the D (6 bases). Germline loops: CDR1 LGHNA, CDR2 YNFKEQ. This CDR3 has 15 amino acids. V lost 1 base and J 1 base, leaving 10 bases between the germline ends. CDR3 DNA sequence: TGTGCCAGCAGCCAAGGGGGACATTCGAACACTGAAGCTTTCTTT. Amino acids: CASSQGGHSNTEAFF.

The chain recombines TRBV2 with TRBJ1-4, with D hard to call. V was pared by 4 bases and J by 8 bases, with 5 bases between. The CDR3 consists of 11 residues. The germline V gene encodes CDR1 SNHLY and CDR2 FYNNEI. CDR3 nucleotide sequence: TGTGCCAGCAGTGTAGGGGAAAAACTGTTTTTT. Protein: CASSVGEKLFF.

A single count supports this clone. The J gene is TRBJ1-4, the V gene TRBV5-1; 7 bases are shared with TRBD1. The CDR3 consists of 20 residues. With 1 base clipped from V and 0 bases from J, the junction kept 15 bases outside the gene matches. Germline CDR1 SGHRS, CDR2 YFSETQ. Written as DNA, the CDR3 is TGCGCCAGCAGCTTGTCATTTAGGGGGCCCCGTCGGGCAACTAATGAAAAACTGTTTTTT. Its protein is CASSLSFRGPRRATNEKLFF.